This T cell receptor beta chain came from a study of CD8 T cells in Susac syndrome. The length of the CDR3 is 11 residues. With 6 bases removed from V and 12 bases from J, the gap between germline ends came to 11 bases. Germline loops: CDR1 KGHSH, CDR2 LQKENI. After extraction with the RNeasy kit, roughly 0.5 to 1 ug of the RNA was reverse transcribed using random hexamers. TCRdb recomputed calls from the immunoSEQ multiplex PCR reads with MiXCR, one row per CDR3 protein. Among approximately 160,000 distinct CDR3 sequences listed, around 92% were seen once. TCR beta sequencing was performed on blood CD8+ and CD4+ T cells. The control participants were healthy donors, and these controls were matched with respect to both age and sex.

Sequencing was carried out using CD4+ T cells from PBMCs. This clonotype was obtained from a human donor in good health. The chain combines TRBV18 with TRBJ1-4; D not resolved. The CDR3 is CASSNRGELFF. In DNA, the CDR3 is TGTGCCAGCTCCAACCGTGGGGAACTGTTTTTT.